This TCR beta chain appears in the sequencing data of a study of blood T cell repertoires in COVID-19. The length of the CDR3 is 14 residues. V lost 3 bases and J lost 4, with 12 bases in between. Germline CDR1 reads MNHEY; CDR2 reads SMNVEV (reference sequence). The table came from immunoSEQ multiplex PCR; TCRdb's copy has only in-frame clones and leaves some out. The sample contains 130,000 to 150,000 clones, approximately 87% of which appear only once. The receptor comes from a man aged 45-60 years who had recovered from COVID-19. This rearrangement joins TRBV27 to TRBJ1-1, with D perhaps matching TRBD1 (5 bases). Sequencing input: peripheral blood. The CDR3 spells CASSLLRVGTEAFF. Written as DNA, the CDR3 is TGTGCCAGCAGTTTGCTCAGGGTAGGCACTGAAGCTTTCTTT.